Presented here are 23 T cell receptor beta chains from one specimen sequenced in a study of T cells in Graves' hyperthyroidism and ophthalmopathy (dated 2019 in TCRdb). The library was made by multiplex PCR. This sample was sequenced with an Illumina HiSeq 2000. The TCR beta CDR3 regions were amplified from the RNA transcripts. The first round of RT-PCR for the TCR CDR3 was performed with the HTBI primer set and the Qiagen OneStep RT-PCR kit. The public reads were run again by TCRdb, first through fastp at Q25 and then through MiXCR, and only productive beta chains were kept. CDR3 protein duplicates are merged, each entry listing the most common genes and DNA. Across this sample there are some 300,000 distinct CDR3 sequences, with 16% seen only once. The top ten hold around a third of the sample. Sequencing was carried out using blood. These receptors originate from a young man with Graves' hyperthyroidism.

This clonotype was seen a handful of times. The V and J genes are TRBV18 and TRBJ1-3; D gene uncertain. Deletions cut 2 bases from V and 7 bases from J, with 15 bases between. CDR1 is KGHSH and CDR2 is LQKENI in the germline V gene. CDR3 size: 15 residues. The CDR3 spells CASSPFSFNRNTIYF. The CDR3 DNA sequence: TGTGCCAGCTCACCATTCTCATTCAACCGGAACACCATATATTTT.

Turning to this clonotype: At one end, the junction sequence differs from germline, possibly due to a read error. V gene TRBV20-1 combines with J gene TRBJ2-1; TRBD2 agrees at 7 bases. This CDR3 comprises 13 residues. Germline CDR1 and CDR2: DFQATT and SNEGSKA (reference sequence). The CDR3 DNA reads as TGCAGTGCTAGAGAGGGACTATCCAGTCCGGAACTCTTC. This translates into CSAREGLSSPELF.

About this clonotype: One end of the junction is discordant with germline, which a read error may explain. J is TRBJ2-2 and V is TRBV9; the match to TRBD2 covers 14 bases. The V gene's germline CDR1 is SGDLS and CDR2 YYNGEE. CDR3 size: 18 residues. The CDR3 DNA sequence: TGTGCCAGCAGCCCTGGACTAGCGGGAGGCCCGAACACCGGGGAGCTGCTTTTT. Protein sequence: CASSPGLAGGPNTGELLF.

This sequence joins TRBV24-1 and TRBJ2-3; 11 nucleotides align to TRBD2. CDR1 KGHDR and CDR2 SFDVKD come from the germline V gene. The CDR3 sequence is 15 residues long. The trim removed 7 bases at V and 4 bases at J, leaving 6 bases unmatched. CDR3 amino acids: CATSAGTSGADTQYF. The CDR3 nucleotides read TGTGCCACCAGCGCAGGGACTAGCGGTGCAGATACGCAGTATTTT.

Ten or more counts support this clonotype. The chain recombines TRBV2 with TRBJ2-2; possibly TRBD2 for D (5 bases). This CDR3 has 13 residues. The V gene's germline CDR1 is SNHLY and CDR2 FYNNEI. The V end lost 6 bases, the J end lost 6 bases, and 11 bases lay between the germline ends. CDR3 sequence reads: CASRLPSPGELFF. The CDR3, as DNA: TGTGCCAGCAGGCTACCTAGCCCCGGGGAGCTGTTTTTT.

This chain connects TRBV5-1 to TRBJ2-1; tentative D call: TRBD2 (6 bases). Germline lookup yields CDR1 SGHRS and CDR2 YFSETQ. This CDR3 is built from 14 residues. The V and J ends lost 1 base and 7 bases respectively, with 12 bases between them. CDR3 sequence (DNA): TGCGCCAGCAGCTTGAGCGGGTGGGTGAATGAGCAGTTCTTC. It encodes CASSLSGWVNEQFF.

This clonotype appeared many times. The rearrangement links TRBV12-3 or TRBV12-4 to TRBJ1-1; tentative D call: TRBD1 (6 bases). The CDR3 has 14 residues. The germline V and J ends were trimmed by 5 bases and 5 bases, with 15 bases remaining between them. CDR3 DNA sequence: TGTGCCAGCAGTCTCGGACGGAGGGGGACTGAAGCTTTCTTT. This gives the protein CASSLGRRGTEAFF.

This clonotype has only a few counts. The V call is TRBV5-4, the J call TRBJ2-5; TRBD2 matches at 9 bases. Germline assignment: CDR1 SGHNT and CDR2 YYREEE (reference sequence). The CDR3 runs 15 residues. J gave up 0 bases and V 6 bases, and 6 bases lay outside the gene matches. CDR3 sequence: CASTSGGRDQETQYF. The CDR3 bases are TGTGCCAGCACCTCCGGCGGGAGGGACCAAGAGACCCAGTACTTC.

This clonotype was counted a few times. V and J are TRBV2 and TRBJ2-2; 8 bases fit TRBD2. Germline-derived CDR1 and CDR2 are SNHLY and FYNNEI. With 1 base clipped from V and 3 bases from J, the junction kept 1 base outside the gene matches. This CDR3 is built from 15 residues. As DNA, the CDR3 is TGTGCCAGCAGTGAAGTGCGGGGGGACACCGGGGAGCTGTTTTTT. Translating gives CASSEVRGDTGELFF.

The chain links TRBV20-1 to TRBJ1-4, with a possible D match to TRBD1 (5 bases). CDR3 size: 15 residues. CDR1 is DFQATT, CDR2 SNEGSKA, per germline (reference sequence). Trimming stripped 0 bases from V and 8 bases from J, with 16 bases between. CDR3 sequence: CSARDNGANGEKLFF. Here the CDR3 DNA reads TGCAGTGCTAGAGATAACGGGGCGAATGGAGAAAAACTGTTTTTT.

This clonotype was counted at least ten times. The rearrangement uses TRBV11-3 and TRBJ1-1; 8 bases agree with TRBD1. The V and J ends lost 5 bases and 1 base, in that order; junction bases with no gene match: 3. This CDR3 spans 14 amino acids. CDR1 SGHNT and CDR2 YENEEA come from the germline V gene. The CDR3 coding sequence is TGTGCCAGCAGCAGGGACAGGACGAACACTGAAGCTTTCTTT. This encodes CASSRDRTNTEAFF.

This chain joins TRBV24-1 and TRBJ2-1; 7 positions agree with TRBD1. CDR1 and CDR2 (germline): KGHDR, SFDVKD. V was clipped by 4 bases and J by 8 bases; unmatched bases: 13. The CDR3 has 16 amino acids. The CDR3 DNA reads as TGTGCCACCAGTGACGCCGACGGGACAGCCGTGGATGAGCAGTTCTTC. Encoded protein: CATSDADGTAVDEQFF.

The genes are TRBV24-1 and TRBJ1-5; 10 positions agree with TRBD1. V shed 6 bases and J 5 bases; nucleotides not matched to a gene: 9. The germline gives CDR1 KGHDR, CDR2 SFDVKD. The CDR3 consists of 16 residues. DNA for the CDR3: TGTGCCACCAGTTCTACCGGGACAGGGGCTTATCAGCCCCAGCATTTT. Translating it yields CATSSTGTGAYQPQHF.

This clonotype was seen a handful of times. Written as DNA, the CDR3 is TGCAGTGCTGCCTCGGGGGGCGTAGGTGAAAAACTGTTTTTT. Translating it yields CSAASGGVGEKLFF. The V call is TRBV20-1, the J call TRBJ1-4; weak D call: TRBD1 (6 bases). This CDR3 has 14 amino acids. Trimming removed 5 bases from V and 7 bases from J, with 17 bases in between. Germline V gene data show CDR1 as DFQATT and CDR2 as SNEGSKA (reference sequence).

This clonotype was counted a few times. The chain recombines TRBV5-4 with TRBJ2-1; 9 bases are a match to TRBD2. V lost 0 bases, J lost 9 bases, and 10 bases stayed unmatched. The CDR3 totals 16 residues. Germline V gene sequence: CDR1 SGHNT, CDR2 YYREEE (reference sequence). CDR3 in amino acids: CASSLGGSGSGVEQFF. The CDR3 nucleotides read TGTGCCAGCAGCTTGGGGGGTAGCGGGAGTGGAGTTGAGCAGTTCTTC.

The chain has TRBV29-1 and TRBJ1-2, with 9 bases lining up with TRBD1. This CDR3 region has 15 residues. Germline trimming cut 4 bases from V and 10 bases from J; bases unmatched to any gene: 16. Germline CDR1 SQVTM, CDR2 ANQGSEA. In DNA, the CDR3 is TGCAGCGTTGTCATCAGTCACAGGGGGCATCTGGACTACACCTTC. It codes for CSVVISHRGHLDYTF.

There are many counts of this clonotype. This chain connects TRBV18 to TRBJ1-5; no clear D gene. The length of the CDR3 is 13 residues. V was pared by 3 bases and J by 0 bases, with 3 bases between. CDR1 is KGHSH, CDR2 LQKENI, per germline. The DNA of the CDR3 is TGTGCCAGCTCACCTAATAGCAATCAGCCCCAGCATTTT. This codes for CASSPNSNQPQHF.

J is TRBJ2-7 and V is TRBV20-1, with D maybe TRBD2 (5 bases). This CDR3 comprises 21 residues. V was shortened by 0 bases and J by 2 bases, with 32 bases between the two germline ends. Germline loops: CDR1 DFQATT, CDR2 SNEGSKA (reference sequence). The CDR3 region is CSARDPETKRSWRVSTYEQYF. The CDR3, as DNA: TGCAGTGCTAGAGATCCGGAGACAAAACGGTCGTGGCGGGTCTCAACCTACGAGCAGTACTTC.

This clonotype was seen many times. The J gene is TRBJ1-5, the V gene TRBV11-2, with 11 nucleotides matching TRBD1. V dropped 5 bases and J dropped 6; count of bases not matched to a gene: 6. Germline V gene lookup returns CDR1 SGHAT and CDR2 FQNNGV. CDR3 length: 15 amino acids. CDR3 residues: CASSLGTGGLQPQHF. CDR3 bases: TGTGCCAGCAGCCTTGGGACAGGGGGTCTTCAGCCCCAGCATTTT.

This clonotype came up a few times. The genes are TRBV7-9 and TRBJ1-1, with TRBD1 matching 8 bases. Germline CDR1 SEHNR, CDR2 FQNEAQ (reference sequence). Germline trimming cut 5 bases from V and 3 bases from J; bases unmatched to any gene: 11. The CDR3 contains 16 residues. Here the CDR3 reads CASSPNRGGLDTEAFF. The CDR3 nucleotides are TGTGCCAGCAGCCCGAACAGGGGGGGCCTCGACACTGAAGCTTTCTTT.

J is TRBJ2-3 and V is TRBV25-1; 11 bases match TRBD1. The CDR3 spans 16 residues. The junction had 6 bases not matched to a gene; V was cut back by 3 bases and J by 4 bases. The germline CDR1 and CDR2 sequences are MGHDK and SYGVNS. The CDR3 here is CASSDPRTGGADTQYF. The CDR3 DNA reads TGTGCCAGCAGTGATCCCAGGACAGGGGGCGCAGATACGCAGTATTTT. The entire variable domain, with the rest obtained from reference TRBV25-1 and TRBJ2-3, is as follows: EADIYQTPRYLVIGTGKKITLECSQTMGHDKMYWYQQDPGMELHLIHYSYGVNSTEKGDLSSESTVSRIRTEHFPLTLESARPSHTSQYLCASSDPRTGGADTQYFGPGTRLTVL.

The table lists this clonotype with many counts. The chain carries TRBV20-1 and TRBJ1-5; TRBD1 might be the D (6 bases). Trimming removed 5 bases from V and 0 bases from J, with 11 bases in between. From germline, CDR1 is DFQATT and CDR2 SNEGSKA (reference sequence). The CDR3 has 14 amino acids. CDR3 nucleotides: TGCAGTGCTGGGAGACAGGTTAGCAATCAGCCCCAGCATTTT. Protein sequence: CSAGRQVSNQPQHF.

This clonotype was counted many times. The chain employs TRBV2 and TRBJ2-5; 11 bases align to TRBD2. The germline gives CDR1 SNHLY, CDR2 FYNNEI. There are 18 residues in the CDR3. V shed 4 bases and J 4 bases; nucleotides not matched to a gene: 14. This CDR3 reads CASSGVTSGTVVGETQYF. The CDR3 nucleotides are TGTGCCAGCAGTGGTGTGACTAGCGGGACCGTGGTGGGAGAGACCCAGTACTTC.